This T cell receptor (beta chain) is from a study of neurological immune-mediated disorders. Time point reported: longitudinal time-point 1 (baseline). There are many counts of this clonotype. Trimming removed 0 bases at V and 7 bases at J, with 14 bases between. Germline values: CDR1 SGHRS, CDR2 YFSETQ. This CDR3 contains 15 residues. TCRdb re-called the 5' RACE reads with MiXCR, one entry per CDR3 protein. The sample records tens of thousands of distinct CDR3 sequences, around 15% being singletons. The sample consisted of PBMCs. The TCR originated in a female donor with HTLV-1-associated myelopathy (HAM/TSP). The chain joins TRBV5-1 to TRBJ2-1; maybe TRBD1 (5 bases). The CDR3 DNA follows: TGCGCCAGCAGCTTGGGGACGGCAGGGCTGAATGAGCAGTTCTTC. Translated: CASSLGTAGLNEQFF.